Listed here are 9 T cell receptor beta chains from one sample, sequenced in a study of blood T cell repertoires in COVID-19. Libraries were prepared by immunoSEQ multiplex PCR; TCRdb keeps only in-frame clonotypes and omits some of them. Seen here are about 100,000 clones, more than 75% observed once, and the top ten hold 9.5% to 15%. Sequenced: peripheral blood. The origin of the receptors is a human donor in a cohort sampled during active COVID-19.

The chain recombines TRBV7-9 with TRBJ2-7, with 7 bases fitting TRBD1. CDR3 length: 14 residues. The germline V gene has CDR1 SEHNR and CDR2 FQNEAQ (reference sequence). The V segment lost 6 bases and the J segment 3 bases; nucleotides outside the gene matches: 8. CDR3 protein: CASSNRDSYYEQYF. The CDR3 bases are TGTGCCAGCAGTAACCGGGACAGCTACTACGAGCAGTACTTC.

The chain has TRBV19 and TRBJ1-2; 9 nucleotides line up with TRBD1. The CDR3 loop spans 15 amino acids. J was trimmed by 3 bases and V by 2 bases; bases with no gene match: 4. The germline V gene encodes CDR1 LNHDA and CDR2 SQIVND (reference sequence). The DNA of the CDR3 is TGTGCCAGTAGTATATCCGGGACAGGGCACTATGGCTACACCTTC. It is translated as CASSISGTGHYGYTF.

CDR3 protein: CASSLGLADYNEQFF. The CDR3 DNA is TGTGCCAGCAGCCTGGGACTAGCGGACTACAATGAGCAGTTCTTC. The chain links TRBV5-8 to TRBJ2-1; TRBD2 matches at 11 bases. CDR1 is SGHTS and CDR2 is YDEGEE in the germline V gene. Trimming removed 4 bases from V and 3 bases from J; junction bases left unmatched: 3. The CDR3 is 15 residues long.

The CDR3 DNA follows: TGTGCCAGCAGCCGCAGACAGGACTACGAGCAGTACTTC. It yields the protein CASSRRQDYEQYF. This chain links TRBV11-3 with TRBJ2-7, with a possible D match to TRBD1 (6 bases). Germline V gives CDR1 SGHNT, CDR2 YENEEA. The CDR3 is made up of 13 amino acids. The ends were cut back, 5 bases at V and 3 bases at J, with 11 bases in the middle.

J is TRBJ1-5 and V is TRBV6-6; no clear D gene. CDR1 and CDR2 from the germline V gene are MNHNY and SVGAGI (reference sequence). The CDR3 length is 14 residues. The V end was cut by 3 bases, the J end by 1 base, with 7 bases between. In nucleotides, the CDR3 is TGTGCCAGCAGTTATGCGGAAAGCAATCAGCCCCAGCATTTT. It encodes CASSYAESNQPQHF.

The chain uses TRBV5-4 and TRBJ2-2; D remains ambiguous. The CDR3 is 13 amino acids. Germline values: CDR1 SGHNT, CDR2 YYREEE (reference sequence). V lost 7 bases to trimming and J lost 0 bases, with 7 bases between them. CDR3 sequence (DNA): TGTGCCAGCTCCGCGGCGAACACCGGGGAGCTGTTTTTT. Translation: CASSAANTGELFF.

V is TRBV21-1 and J is TRBJ1-4; TRBD1 reflects the table's D call only, with no check against the DNA. TRBV21-1 is labeled a pseudogene. The CDR3 extends over 14 amino acids. Written as DNA, the CDR3 is TGTGCCAGCAGTTCAGGGGGCGCAGTTGAAAAACTGTTTTTT. Translated: CASSSGGAVEKLFF.

The genes are TRBV18 and TRBJ2-1, with 9 positions matching TRBD1. V lost 4 bases to trimming and J lost 6 bases; unmatched junction nucleotides: 7. Germline CDR1 KGHSH, CDR2 LQKENI. This CDR3 region has 15 residues. Written as DNA, the CDR3 is TGTGCCAGCTCACTGGGACAGGGAGACAGCAATGAGCAGTTCTTC. The encoded protein is CASSLGQGDSNEQFF.

The chain uses TRBV5-1 and TRBJ1-1, with a possible D match to TRBD1 (5 bases). The germline V gene encodes CDR1 SGHRS and CDR2 YFSETQ. The V end lost 3 bases, the J end lost 4 bases, and 16 bases lay between the germline ends. This CDR3 comprises 15 residues. The CDR3 coding sequence is TGCGCCAGCAGCTCCGGGGGGTTGGCAGTCACTGAAGCTTTCTTT. It codes for CASSSGGLAVTEAFF. Using reference TRBV5-1 and TRBJ1-1 for the parts outside the CDR3, the full variable domain is KAGVTQTPRYLIKTRGQQVTLSCSPISGHRSVSWYQQTPGQGLQFLFEYFSETQRNKGNFPGRFSGRQFSNSRSEMNVSTLELGDSALYLCASSSGGLAVTEAFFGQGTRLTVV.